This T cell receptor beta chain was found in a study of blood T cell repertoires in COVID-19. Study overall: Sources were T cells, B-cell-depleted T cells, or PBMCs; the material itself was cDNA or gDNA.

How the authors handled the data: Amplifying reference gene primers gave estimates of nucleated cell counts. The table came from immunoSEQ multiplex PCR; TCRdb's copy has only in-frame clones and leaves some out. The V and J calls and clone size come from that table; D and trimming were worked out from the DNA. The data hold 40,000 to 50,000 clones, with 88% observed a single time. Germline lookup yields CDR1 SGHDT and CDR2 YYEEEE. CDR3 length equals 15 residues. The V end was cut by 4 bases, the J end by 4 bases, with 17 bases between. The chain uses TRBV5-6 and TRBJ1-2; D may be TRBD1 (5 bases). This TCR derives from a human donor in a cohort sampled during active COVID-19. Sequences were obtained from peripheral blood. This chain's CDR3 is CASSLGGDLAYGYTF. The DNA of the CDR3 is TGTGCCAGCAGCCTCGGGGGGGACCTAGCCTATGGCTACACCTTC.